The 10 T cell receptor beta chains below come from one sample, sequenced in a study of blood T cells in healthy people across ages. A J-beta primer mix and a sample-barcoded 5' primer were used in a second PCR of about 7 to 11 cycles. TCRdb recomputed calls from the 5' RACE reads with MiXCR, one row per CDR3 protein. The sample lists around 900,000 distinct CDR3 sequences; under 35% were seen once. Input material: blood. All receptors derive from a woman older than 75 in good health.

The chain carries TRBV2 and TRBJ1-2; weak D call: TRBD1 (6 bases). With 7 bases removed from V and 3 bases from J, the gap between germline ends came to 18 bases. The CDR3 totals 15 residues. The germline gives CDR1 SNHLY, CDR2 FYNNEI. The CDR3 DNA reads TGTGCCAGCACCGGCGGGAGGACAGCTGACTATGGCTACACCTTC. Its protein product is CASTGGRTADYGYTF.

This clonotype has only a few counts. The V gene is TRBV12-3 or TRBV12-4, the J gene TRBJ1-5; D gene unclear. The V gene lost 4 bases and the J gene lost 1 base, with 8 bases spanning the gap. The CDR3 covers 14 residues. CDR3 sequence (DNA): TGTGCCAGCAGTTCGTTCCGGAGCAATCAGCCCCAGCATTTT. It translates to CASSSFRSNQPQHF.

This clonotype came up many times. The chain carries TRBV7-2 and TRBJ2-1; 10 nucleotides line up with TRBD1. J lost 5 bases, V lost 5 bases, and 12 bases had no gene match. The CDR3 spans 17 residues. Germline lookup yields CDR1 SGHTA and CDR2 FQGNSA. The CDR3 DNA reads TGTGCCAGCAGCCGACGGGGGGGGGACAGGGGCCACAATGAGCAGTTCTTC. It encodes CASSRRGGDRGHNEQFF. The entire variable domain, with the rest obtained from reference TRBV7-2 and TRBJ2-1, is as follows: GAGVSQSPSNKVTEKGKDVELRCDPISGHTALYWYRQSLGQGLEFLIYFQGNSAPDKSGLPSDRFSAERTGGSVSTLTIQRTQQEDSAVYLCASSRRGGDRGHNEQFFGPGTRLTVL.

The V gene is TRBV11-2, the J gene TRBJ2-5, with 9 bases identical to TRBD2. The end of the DNA is better explained by TRBJ2-7, so the J call may be wrong. The CDR3 totals 15 residues. Germline V gene sequence: CDR1 SGHAT, CDR2 FQNNGV. The CDR3 DNA reads as TGTGCCAGCAGCCGAGCGGGGGGCCATCGTTACGAGCAGTACTTC. Protein: CASSRAGGHRYEQYF.

This clonotype was counted a few times. Just one base apart from a much larger clone, this may be a read error. This chain links TRBV10-3 with TRBJ2-5; 15 bases agree with TRBD2. There are 14 residues in the CDR3. Germline V gene data show CDR1 as ENHRY and CDR2 as SYGVKD. With 11 bases clipped from V and 3 bases from J, the junction kept 4 bases outside the gene matches. The CDR3 nucleotides read TGTGCCGCCCGGACTAGCGGGGGGGAAGAGACCCAGTACTTC. Translating gives CAARTSGGEETQYF.

The chain links TRBV6-5 to TRBJ2-4; 9 nucleotides align to TRBD1. The CDR3 consists of 16 residues. Unmatched junction bases numbered 8, after V lost 6 bases and J lost 2 bases. CDR1 and CDR2 from the germline V gene are MNHEY and SVGAGI. The CDR3 DNA reads as TGTGCCAGCAGCGATACAGGGGGCCGGACCAAAAACATTCAGTACTTC. Translated, it gives CASSDTGGRTKNIQYF.

As concerns this clonotype: A read error is likely, as this CDR3 ends without the conserved phenylalanine or tryptophan. The rearrangement uses TRBV27 and TRBJ2-3; the D gene could be TRBD1 or TRBD2 (5 bases each). The CDR3 sequence is 15 residues long. In germline, CDR1 is MNHEY, CDR2 SMNVEV (reference sequence). V was cut by 3 bases and J by 3 bases, with 13 bases left in between. The chain's CDR3 is CASSLGDVSTDTQYI. For the CDR3, the DNA is TGTGCCAGCAGTTTGGGGGACGTGAGTACAGATACGCAGTATATT.

As concerns this clonotype: A much more abundant neighbour one base away suggests this may be a read error. The V call is TRBV18, the J call TRBJ2-1; TRBD2 might be the D (5 bases). The closer fit of TRBJ2-7 to the DNA end suggests the J call may be wrong. The CDR3 has 15 amino acids. The germline gives CDR1 KGHSH, CDR2 LQKENI. This chain's CDR3 is CASSPNTGKHNEQYF. CDR3 DNA sequence: TGTGCCAGCTCACCTAATACGGGGAAGCACAATGAGCAGTACTTC.

The rearrangement links TRBV6-6 to TRBJ1-2; 10 nucleotides agree with TRBD1. Germline trimming cut 4 bases from V and 7 bases from J; bases unmatched to any gene: 12. Germline-derived CDR1 and CDR2 are MNHNY and SVGAGI (reference sequence). The CDR3 covers 16 residues. The chain's CDR3 is CASSSSDRDRGGGYTF. The CDR3 DNA reads as TGTGCCAGCAGTTCCTCCGACCGGGACAGGGGTGGTGGCTACACCTTC.

This clonotype was seen more than once but under ten times. The V gene is TRBV6-1, the J gene TRBJ2-4; TRBD2 agrees at 9 bases. V shed 9 bases, J shed 6 bases, and the junction held 9 bases outside the gene matches. The CDR3 contains 14 residues. Germline V gene data show CDR1 as MNHNS and CDR2 as SASEGT. The CDR3 DNA is TGTGCCAGGGAGGGGCGGGGGGGCGGAAACATTCAGTACTTC. Encoded protein: CAREGRGGGNIQYF.